This T cell receptor beta chain was recovered during a study of T cell responses to AZD1222 COVID-19 vaccine. V shed 9 bases, J shed 0 bases, and the junction held 5 bases outside the gene matches. The CDR3 consists of 15 residues. Germline V gene data show CDR1 as LNHDA and CDR2 as SQIVND (reference sequence). TCRdb's table, derived via immunoSEQ multiplex PCR, lists solely in-frame clones and lacks some. Of 150,000 or so clones listed, approximately 88% are singletons. The source is an adult in good health. V and J are TRBV19 and TRBJ1-5; 10 nucleotides agree with TRBD1. The material was peripheral blood, obtained on day 0 of AZD1222 vaccination. CDR3 loop: CASRDRGLSNQPQHF. As DNA, the CDR3 is TGTGCCAGCCGGGACAGGGGACTTAGCAATCAGCCCCAGCATTTT.